The 13 T cell receptor beta chains below come from one sample, sequenced in a study of regulatory T cells in long-lasting Graves disease. Time point described: persistent/refractory GD, antithyroid drugs over 5 years with positive TRAb. TCR sequences were obtained from RNA taken from PBMCs. Sequencing libraries for TCR beta were prepared with iRepertoire HTBI primers and Arm-PCR of CDR3 regions. TCRdb re-analysed the multiplex PCR reads in MiXCR, keeping a single row per CDR3 protein. The sample yields a few hundred thousand distinct CDR3 sequences, 20% to 25% seen once. The material was peripheral blood mononuclear cells (PBMCs), obtained when the disease was refractory, from a patient treated with antithyroid drugs. The receptors originated from a female donor with Graves disease.

V gene TRBV9 combines with J gene TRBJ1-1, with D possibly TRBD1 on 6 matching bases. This CDR3 has 14 amino acids. Germline-derived CDR1 and CDR2 are SGDLS and YYNGEE. Trimming left V 4 bases short and J 3 bases short, with 13 bases between. The CDR3 DNA follows: TGTGCCAGCAGCCCCGAGGGGGGGGACACTGAAGCTTTCTTT. Translated, it gives CASSPEGGDTEAFF.

This clonotype came up a few times. V and J are TRBV6-2 or TRBV6-3 and TRBJ2-7; D is ambiguous. This CDR3 is built from 13 residues. Trimming took 6 bases from V and 2 from J, leaving 11 bases between them. Germline CDR1 is MNHEY and CDR2 is SVGEGT. The CDR3, as DNA: TGTGCCAGCAGGGAGTTTGGGACCTACGAGCAGTACTTC. Residues: CASREFGTYEQYF.

The rearrangement joins TRBV7-2 to TRBJ2-4, with D perhaps TRBD2 (5 bases). The CDR3 has 17 residues. Trimming stripped 2 bases from V and 0 bases from J, with 14 bases between. Per germline, CDR1 SGHTA and CDR2 FQGNSA. The CDR3: CASSLLASTLAKNIQYF. DNA of the CDR3: TGTGCCAGCAGCTTACTAGCTTCTACTTTAGCCAAAAACATTCAGTACTTC.

This clonotype was seen only a few times. The chain carries TRBV27 and TRBJ2-2; maybe TRBD1 (7 bases). V lost 6 bases and J 7 bases, leaving 18 bases between the germline ends. Germline V gene lookup returns CDR1 MNHEY and CDR2 SMNVEV (reference sequence). This CDR3 has 15 amino acids. CDR3 DNA: TGTGCCAGCAGGGACTATACAGGGGTGGGCGGGGAGCTGTTTTTT. It codes for CASRDYTGVGGELFF.

This clonotype was seen only once. The rearrangement links TRBV29-1 to TRBJ1-1, with 7 nucleotides matching TRBD1. Trimming cost V 6 bases and J 1 base; bases outside gene matches: 11. Germline CDR1 SQVTM, CDR2 ANQGSEA. There are 15 residues in the CDR3. The CDR3 nucleotides are TGCAGCGTCTGGTCGGACAGGTCGAAGAACACTGAAGCTTTCTTT. Its translation is CSVWSDRSKNTEAFF.

This rearrangement joins TRBV19 to TRBJ1-2; possibly TRBD1 for D (5 bases). V lost 8 bases to trimming and J lost 10 bases, with 14 bases between them. Germline V CDR1 and CDR2: LNHDA, SQIVND (reference sequence). The CDR3 is made up of 11 amino acids. CDR3 sequence: CASRQGKTYTF. The CDR3, as DNA: TGTGCCAGTCGGCAGGGAAAAACCTACACCTTC.

This clonotype occurred many times. The chain uses TRBV12-3 or TRBV12-4 and TRBJ2-7; D may be TRBD1 (6 bases). The CDR3 has 14 amino acids. The V end lost 2 bases, the J end lost 5 bases, and 13 bases lay between the germline ends. The CDR3 DNA follows: TGTGCCAGCAGTTTAAGGGACAAGGATCACGAGCAGTACTTC. Translated: CASSLRDKDHEQYF.

This clonotype was counted ten times or more. The chain couples TRBV2 to TRBJ1-1; D remains ambiguous. The CDR3 has 13 residues. V was cut by 3 bases and J by 2 bases, with 7 bases left in between. Germline lookup yields CDR1 SNHLY and CDR2 FYNNEI. DNA of the CDR3: TGTGCCAGCAGTGAGGACCATAACACTGAAGCTTTCTTT. Translating gives CASSEDHNTEAFF.

In this sample, this clonotype turned up a few times. V gene TRBV7-9 combines with J gene TRBJ2-2; 11 nucleotides agree with TRBD1. This CDR3 comprises 17 residues. V lost 5 bases, J lost 3 bases, and 8 bases stayed unmatched. Looked up from germline, CDR1 is SEHNR and CDR2 is FQNEAQ (reference sequence). The CDR3: CASSTAWTGGDTGELFF. CDR3 DNA sequence: TGTGCCAGCAGCACCGCTTGGACAGGGGGCGACACCGGGGAGCTGTTTTTT.

V gene TRBV28 combines with J gene TRBJ2-5; D unclear. Trimming cost V 1 base and J 3 bases, with 9 bases left between them. CDR1 is MDHEN, CDR2 SYDVKM, per germline. The CDR3 loop spans 14 amino acids. The CDR3 reads CASSLFGREETQYF. In DNA, the CDR3 is TGTGCCAGCAGTTTATTTGGCAGAGAAGAGACCCAGTACTTC.

The chain employs TRBV11-2 and TRBJ2-7, with D tentatively TRBD1 (5 bases). The CDR3 is made up of 15 amino acids. In germline, CDR1 is SGHAT, CDR2 FQNNGV. Trimming took 2 bases from V and 5 from J, leaving 16 bases between them. CDR3 loop: CASSLIHQGRNEQYF. For the CDR3, the DNA is TGTGCCAGCAGCTTAATCCACCAGGGAAGAAACGAGCAGTACTTC.

This clonotype was observed at least ten times. The chain combines TRBV19 with TRBJ1-2; possible D gene TRBD1, 6 bases. Trimming removed 4 bases from V and 6 bases from J, with 12 bases in between. The germline CDR1 and CDR2 sequences are LNHDA and SQIVND (reference sequence). This CDR3 contains 13 residues. CDR3 sequence: CASSNRAGDGYTF. In DNA, the CDR3 is TGTGCCAGTAGTAACAGGGCTGGGGATGGCTACACCTTC.

CDR3: CASLSSDEQFF. The DNA for the CDR3 is TGTGCCAGCCTCTCTTCTGATGAGCAGTTCTTC. The rearrangement links TRBV28 to TRBJ2-1; no reliable D call. In germline, CDR1 is MDHEN, CDR2 SYDVKM. This CDR3 region has 11 residues. Deletions cut 8 bases from V and 8 bases from J, with 10 bases between.